The clone carrying this T cell receptor (beta chain) has ten or more counts. A much bigger clone sits one base away, suggesting this may be a read error. Since no conserved phenylalanine or tryptophan closes the CDR3, a read error is the likely cause. Amplification of TCR beta CDR3 regions used RNA as the template. HTBI primers were used for first-round RT-PCR of the TCR CDR3. Each CDR3 protein is one row after TCRdb ran MiXCR on the multiplex PCR reads. In the table there are about 270,000 distinct CDR3 sequences, almost 25% of which are singletons. The length of the CDR3 is 12 residues. The ends were cut back, 4 bases at V and 7 bases at J, with 10 bases in the middle. Germline CDR1 is MDHEN and CDR2 is SYDVKM. The sample is drawn from a study of T cells in Graves' hyperthyroidism and ophthalmopathy. Patients were excluded for uncontrolled infection, other autoimmune disease, pregnancy or lactation.

The specimen was blood. The TCR originated in a woman aged 40 to 50 with Graves' ophthalmopathy. The chain combines TRBV28 with TRBJ1-1; D gene uncertain. CDR3 residues: CASSSMAYEAFL. The CDR3 nucleotides read TGTGCCAGCAGTTCCATGGCTTATGAAGCTTTCCTT.